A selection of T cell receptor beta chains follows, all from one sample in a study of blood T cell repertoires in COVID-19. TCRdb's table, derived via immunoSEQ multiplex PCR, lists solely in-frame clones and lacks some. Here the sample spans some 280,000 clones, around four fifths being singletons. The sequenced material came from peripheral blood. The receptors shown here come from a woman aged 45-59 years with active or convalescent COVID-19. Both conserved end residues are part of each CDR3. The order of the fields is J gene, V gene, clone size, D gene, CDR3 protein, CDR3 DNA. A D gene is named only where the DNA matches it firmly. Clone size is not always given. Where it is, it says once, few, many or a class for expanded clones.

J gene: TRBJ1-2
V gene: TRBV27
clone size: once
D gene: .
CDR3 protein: CASSFQRVPTYGYTF
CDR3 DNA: TGTGCCAGCAGTTTTCAGAGGGTGCCCACATATGGCTACACCTTC

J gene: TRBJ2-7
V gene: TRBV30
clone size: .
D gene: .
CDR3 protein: CAWSVLGRGAYEQYF
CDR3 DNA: TGTGCCTGGAGTGTTCTCGGCAGGGGAGCCTACGAGCAGTACTTC

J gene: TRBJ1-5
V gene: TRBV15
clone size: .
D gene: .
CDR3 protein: CATSTIRGGGNQPQHF
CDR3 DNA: TGTGCCACCAGCACTATCCGAGGGGGAGGCAATCAGCCCCAGCATTTT

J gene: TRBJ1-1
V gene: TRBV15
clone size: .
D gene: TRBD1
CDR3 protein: CATSTHPGTVGTEAFF
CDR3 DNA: TGTGCCACCAGCACGCACCCCGGGACAGTGGGCACTGAAGCTTTCTTT

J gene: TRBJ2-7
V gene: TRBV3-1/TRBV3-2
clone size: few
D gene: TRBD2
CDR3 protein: CASSQGGLAGIFEQYF
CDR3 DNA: TGTGCCAGCAGCCAGGGGGGACTAGCGGGAATCTTCGAGCAGTACTTC

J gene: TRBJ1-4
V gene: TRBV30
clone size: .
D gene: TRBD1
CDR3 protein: CAWKRTGTTNEKLFF
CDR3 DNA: TGTGCCTGGAAACGGACAGGGACAACTAATGAAAAACTGTTTTTT

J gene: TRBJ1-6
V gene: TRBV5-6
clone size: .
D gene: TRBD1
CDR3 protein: CASSLWGWRGRINSPLHF
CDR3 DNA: TGTGCCAGCAGCTTGTGGGGGTGGAGGGGGCGGATAAATTCACCCCTCCACTTT

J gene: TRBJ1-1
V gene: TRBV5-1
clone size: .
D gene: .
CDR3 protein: CASSTLTGTNTEAFF
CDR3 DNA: TGCGCCAGCAGCACCTTGACAGGCACGAACACTGAAGCTTTCTTT

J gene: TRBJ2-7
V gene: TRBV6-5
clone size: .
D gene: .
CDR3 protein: CASSYTDSPYEQYF
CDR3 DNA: TGTGCCAGCAGTTACACCGACTCCCCCTACGAGCAGTACTTC

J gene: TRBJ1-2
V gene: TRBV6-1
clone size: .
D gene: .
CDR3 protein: CASSEADRAYNYGYTF
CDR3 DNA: TGTGCCAGCAGTGAAGCGGACAGAGCATATAACTATGGCTACACCTTC

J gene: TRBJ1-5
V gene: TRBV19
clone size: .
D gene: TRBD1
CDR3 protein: CASSDRAHQPQHF
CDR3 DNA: TGTGCCAGTAGCGACAGGGCTCATCAGCCCCAGCATTTT

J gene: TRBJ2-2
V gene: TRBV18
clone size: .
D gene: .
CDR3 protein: CASSPAGIRHTGELFF
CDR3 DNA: TGTGCCAGCTCACCGGCAGGGATAAGGCACACCGGGGAGCTGTTTTTT

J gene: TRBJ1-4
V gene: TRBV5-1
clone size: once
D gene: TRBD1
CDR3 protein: CASRRNPGTGGEKLFF
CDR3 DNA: TGCGCCAGCAGGCGGAATCCCGGGACAGGAGGGGAAAAACTGTTTTTT

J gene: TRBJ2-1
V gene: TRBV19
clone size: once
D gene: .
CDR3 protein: CATRDFYNEQFF
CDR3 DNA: TGTGCCACCAGGGACTTCTACAATGAGCAGTTCTTC

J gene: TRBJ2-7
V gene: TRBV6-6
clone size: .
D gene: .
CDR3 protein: CASSARQASSYEQYF
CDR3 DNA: TGTGCCAGCAGCGCAAGACAGGCAAGCTCCTACGAGCAGTACTTC

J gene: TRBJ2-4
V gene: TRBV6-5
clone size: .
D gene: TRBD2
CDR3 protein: CASSLAGEGNIQYF
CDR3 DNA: TGTGCCAGCAGTTTAGCGGGAGAGGGAAACATTCAGTACTTC

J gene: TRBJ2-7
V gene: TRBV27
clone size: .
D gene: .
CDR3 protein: CASSTPPLTGVSYEQYF
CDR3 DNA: TGTGCCAGCAGTACCCCCCCCTTGACGGGAGTCTCCTACGAGCAGTACTTC

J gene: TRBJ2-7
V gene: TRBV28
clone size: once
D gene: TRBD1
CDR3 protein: CASSPPTGGQNEQYF
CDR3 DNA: TGTGCCAGCAGCCCACCGACAGGGGGCCAAAACGAGCAGTACTTC

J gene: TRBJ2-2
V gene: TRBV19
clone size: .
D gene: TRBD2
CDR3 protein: CASGRGDSNTGELFF
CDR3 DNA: TGTGCCAGCGGTCGGGGGGACTCCAACACCGGGGAGCTGTTTTTT

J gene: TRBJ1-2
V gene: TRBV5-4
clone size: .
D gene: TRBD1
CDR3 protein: CASSLGGTGGIDYGYTF
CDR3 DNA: TGTGCCAGCAGCTTGGGAGGGACAGGGGGCATTGACTATGGCTACACCTTC

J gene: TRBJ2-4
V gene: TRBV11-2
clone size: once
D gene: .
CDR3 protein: CASSTISGQTAKNIQYF
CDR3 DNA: TGTGCCAGCAGCACTATTAGTGGACAGACAGCCAAAAACATTCAGTACTTC

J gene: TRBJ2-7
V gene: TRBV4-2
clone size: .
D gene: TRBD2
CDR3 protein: CASSLGLAGGHYEQYF
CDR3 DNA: TGTGCCAGCAGCCTTGGACTAGCGGGAGGGCACTACGAGCAGTACTTC

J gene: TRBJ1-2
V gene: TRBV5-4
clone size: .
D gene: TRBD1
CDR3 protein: CASSFTGTAYGYTF
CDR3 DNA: TGTGCCAGCAGCTTCACCGGGACAGCCTATGGCTACACCTTC

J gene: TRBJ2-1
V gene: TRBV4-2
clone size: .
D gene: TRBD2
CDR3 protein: CASSQDSLAGGEQFF
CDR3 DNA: TGTGCCAGCAGCCAAGATTCGCTAGCGGGAGGTGAGCAGTTCTTC

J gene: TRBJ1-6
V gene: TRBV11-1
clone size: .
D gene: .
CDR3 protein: CASSFGQPYNSPLHF
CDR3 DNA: TGTGCCAGCAGCTTCGGACAGCCCTATAATTCACCCCTCCACTTT

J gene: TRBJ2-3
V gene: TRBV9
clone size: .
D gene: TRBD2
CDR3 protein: CASSATDTRGDTQYF
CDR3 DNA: TGTGCCAGCAGCGCCACGGACACGCGGGGGGATACGCAGTATTTT

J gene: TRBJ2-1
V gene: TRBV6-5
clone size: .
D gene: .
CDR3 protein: CASSRTPNEQFF
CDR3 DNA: TGTGCCAGCAGCCGGACACCGAATGAGCAGTTCTTC

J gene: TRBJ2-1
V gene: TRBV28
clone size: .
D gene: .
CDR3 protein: CATGGRRALSSYNEQFF
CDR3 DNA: TGTGCCACAGGAGGCAGGAGGGCACTGAGCTCCTACAATGAGCAGTTCTTC

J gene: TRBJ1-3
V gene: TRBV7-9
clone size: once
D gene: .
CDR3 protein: CASSLVGRAATYSGNTIYF
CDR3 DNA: TGTGCCAGCAGCTTAGTGGGCAGGGCGGCCACATATTCTGGAAACACCATATATTTT

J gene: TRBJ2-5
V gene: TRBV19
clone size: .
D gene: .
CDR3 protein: CASSPNRKETQYF
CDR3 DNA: TGTGCCAGTAGCCCTAACAGGAAAGAGACCCAGTACTTC

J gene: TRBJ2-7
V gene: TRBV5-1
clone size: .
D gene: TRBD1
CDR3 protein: CASSVTGYYEQYF
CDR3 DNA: TGCGCCAGCAGCGTGACAGGGTACTACGAGCAGTACTTC

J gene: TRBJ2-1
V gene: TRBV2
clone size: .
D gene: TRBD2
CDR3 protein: CASRETSGGYNEQFF
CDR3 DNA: TGTGCCAGCAGGGAGACTAGCGGAGGCTACAATGAGCAGTTCTTC

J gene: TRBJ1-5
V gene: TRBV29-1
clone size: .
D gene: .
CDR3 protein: CSVGYPGQPQHF
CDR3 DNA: TGCAGCGTTGGGTATCCGGGTCAGCCCCAGCATTTT

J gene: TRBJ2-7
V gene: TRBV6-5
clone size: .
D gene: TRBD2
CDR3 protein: CASSLGTRGYEQYF
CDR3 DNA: TGTGCCAGCAGTTTAGGGACTAGGGGGTACGAGCAGTACTTC

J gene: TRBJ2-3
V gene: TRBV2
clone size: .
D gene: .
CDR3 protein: CASSFRVPRTDTQYF
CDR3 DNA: TGTGCCAGCTCGTTCCGGGTTCCTAGGACAGATACGCAGTATTTT

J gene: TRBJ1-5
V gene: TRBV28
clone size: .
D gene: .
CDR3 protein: CASSPPGWPQHF
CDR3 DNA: TGTGCCAGCAGCCCTCCGGGATGGCCCCAGCATTTT

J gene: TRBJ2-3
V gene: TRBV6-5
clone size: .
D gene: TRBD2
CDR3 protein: CASFGAGAEKNTQYF
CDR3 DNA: TGTGCCAGCTTCGGGGCGGGAGCGGAGAAAAATACGCAGTATTTT

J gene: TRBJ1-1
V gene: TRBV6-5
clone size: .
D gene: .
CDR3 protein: CASNYMRGTEAFF
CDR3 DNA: TGTGCCAGCAACTACATGAGGGGGACCGAAGCTTTCTTT

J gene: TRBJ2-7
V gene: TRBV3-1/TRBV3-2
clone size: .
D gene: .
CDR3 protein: CASSRADPQGKYEQYF
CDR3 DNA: TGTGCCAGCAGCCGGGCAGATCCACAGGGAAAATACGAGCAGTACTTC

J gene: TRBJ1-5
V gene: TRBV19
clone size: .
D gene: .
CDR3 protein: CASSIARVGNQPQHF
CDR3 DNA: TGTGCCAGTAGTATAGCCAGGGTTGGCAATCAGCCCCAGCATTTT

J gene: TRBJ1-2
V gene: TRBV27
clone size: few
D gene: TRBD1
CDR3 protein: CASSSAGQSRGYTF
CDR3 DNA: TGTGCCAGCAGTTCCGCGGGACAGTCGAGAGGCTACACCTTC

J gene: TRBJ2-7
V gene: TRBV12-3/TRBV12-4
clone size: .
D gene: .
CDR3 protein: CASSLTNEQYF
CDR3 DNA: TGTGCCAGCAGTTTAACAAACGAGCAGTACTTC

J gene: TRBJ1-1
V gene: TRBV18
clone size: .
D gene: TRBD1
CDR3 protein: CASSQDRAGTEAFF
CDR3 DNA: TGTGCCAGCTCGCAGGACAGGGCGGGCACTGAAGCTTTCTTT

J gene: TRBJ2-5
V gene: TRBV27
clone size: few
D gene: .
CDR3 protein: CASSFSETQYF
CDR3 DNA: TGTGCCAGCAGTTTTTCGGAGACCCAGTACTTC

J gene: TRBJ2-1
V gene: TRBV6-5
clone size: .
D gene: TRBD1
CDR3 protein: CASSGTGGTYNEQFF
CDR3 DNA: TGTGCCAGCAGCGGGACAGGGGGGACCTACAATGAGCAGTTCTTC

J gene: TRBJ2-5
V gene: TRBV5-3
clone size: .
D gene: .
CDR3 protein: CARSLQETQYF
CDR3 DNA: TGTGCCAGAAGCTTGCAGGAGACCCAGTACTTC

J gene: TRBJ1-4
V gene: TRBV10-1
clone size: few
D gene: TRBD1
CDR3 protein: CARACPGGRGPEKLFF
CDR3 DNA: TGCGCCCGCGCATGTCCAGGGGGTCGGGGGCCTGAAAAACTGTTTTTT

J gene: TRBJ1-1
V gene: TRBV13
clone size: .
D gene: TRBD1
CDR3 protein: CASSRTGMNTEAFF
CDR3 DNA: TGTGCCAGCAGCCGGACAGGGATGAACACTGAAGCTTTCTTT

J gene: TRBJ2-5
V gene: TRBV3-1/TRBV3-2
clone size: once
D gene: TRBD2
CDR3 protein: CASSQAGAGGETQYF
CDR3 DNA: TGTGCCAGCAGCCAAGCAGGCGCGGGAGGGGAGACCCAGTACTTC